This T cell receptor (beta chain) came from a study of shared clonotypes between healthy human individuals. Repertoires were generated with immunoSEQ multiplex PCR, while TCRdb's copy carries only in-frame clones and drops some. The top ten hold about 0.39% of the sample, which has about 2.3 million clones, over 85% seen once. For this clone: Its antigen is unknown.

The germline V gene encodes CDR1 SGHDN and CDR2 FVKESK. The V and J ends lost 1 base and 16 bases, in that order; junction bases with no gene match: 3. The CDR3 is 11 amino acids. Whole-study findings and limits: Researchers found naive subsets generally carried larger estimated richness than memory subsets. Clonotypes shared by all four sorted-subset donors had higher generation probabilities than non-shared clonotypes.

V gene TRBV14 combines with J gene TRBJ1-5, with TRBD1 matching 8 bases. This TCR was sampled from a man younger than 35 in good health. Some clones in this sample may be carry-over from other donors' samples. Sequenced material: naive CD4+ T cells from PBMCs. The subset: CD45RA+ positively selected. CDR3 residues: CASSQVQGVHF. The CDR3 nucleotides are TGTGCCAGCAGCCAAGTACAGGGGGTCCATTTT.